This entry features one T cell receptor (beta chain) sequence. This entry belongs to a study of control samples from healthy donors and cancer patients. Sequencing was performed with immunoSEQ multiplex PCR; in TCRdb, only in-frame clones are kept and a portion is missing. The data hold 190,000 or so clones, with over 80% observed a single time. The germline V and J ends were trimmed by 6 bases and 5 bases, with 7 bases remaining between them. The CDR3 consists of 11 residues. CDR1 SGHAT and CDR2 FQDESV come from the germline V gene (reference sequence). The sequence derives from a man younger than 30 in good health. The chain combines TRBV11-1 with TRBJ1-1; D is undetermined. Specimen: blood. The CDR3 here is CASSFSTEAFF. The CDR3 nucleotides are TGTGCCAGCAGTTTCTCTACTGAAGCTTTCTTT.